Presented here are 2 T cell receptor beta chains from one specimen sequenced in a study of blood T cell repertoires in COVID-19. Repertoires were generated with immunoSEQ multiplex PCR, while TCRdb's copy carries only in-frame clones and drops some. The data contain 440,000 or so clones, 75% to 90% of them singletons. The specimen was peripheral blood. Receptors were obtained from a woman aged 40 to 50 with COVID-19, enrolled during active disease.

Only one count was recorded for this clone. The chain carries TRBV4-3 and TRBJ1-5, with D possibly being TRBD1 (5 bases). The V gene lost 0 bases and the J gene lost 6 bases, with 15 bases spanning the gap. Germline values: CDR1 LGHNA, CDR2 YSLEER. CDR3 length equals 16 residues. CDR3 amino acids: CASSQDATVPSQPQHF. As DNA, the CDR3 is TGCGCCAGCAGCCAAGACGCGACAGTCCCTTCTCAGCCCCAGCATTTT.

The chain carries TRBV18 and TRBJ2-1, with D maybe TRBD1 (6 bases). The CDR3 is made up of 15 amino acids. The germline V and J ends were trimmed by 4 bases and 0 bases, with 10 bases remaining between them. Germline V CDR1 and CDR2: KGHSH, LQKENI. DNA for the CDR3: TGTGCCAGCTCACAAACAGGGATCTCCTACAATGAGCAGTTCTTC. Residues: CASSQTGISYNEQFF. The full variable domain, with the rest looked up from reference TRBV18 and TRBJ2-1, is NAGVMQNPRHLVRRRGQEARLRCSPMKGHSHVYWYRQLPEEGLKFMVYLQKENIIDESGMPKERFSAEFPKEGPSILRIQQVVRGDSAAYFCASSQTGISYNEQFFGPGTRLTVL.